The next 11 T cell receptor beta chains were all read from a single sample in a study of blood T cell repertoires in COVID-19. The assay was immunoSEQ multiplex PCR, and TCRdb's table has in-frame clones only and misses some. The top ten hold roughly 2.5% of the sample, which has around 140,000 clones, less than 90% seen once. Sequencing input: peripheral blood. Source of these receptors: a human donor with COVID-19, enrolled during active disease. The donor label of this sample is uncertain.

The genes are TRBV3-1 (or the pseudogene TRBV3-2) and TRBJ2-5, with D possibly TRBD1 on 6 matching bases. CDR1 LGHDT and CDR2 YNNKEL come from the germline V gene (reference sequence). CDR3 length: 15 amino acids. The V end lost 1 base, the J end lost 5 bases, and 14 bases lay between the germline ends. Here the CDR3 reads CASSQVKGVGETQYF. CDR3 nucleotide sequence: TGTGCCAGCAGCCAAGTAAAGGGGGTTGGGGAGACCCAGTACTTC.

The chain is built from TRBV2 and TRBJ1-1; D possibly corresponds to TRBD1 (6 bases). Germline CDR1 reads SNHLY; CDR2 reads FYNNEI. CDR3 length equals 13 residues. Trimming left V 4 bases short and J 4 bases short, with 10 bases between. The DNA for the CDR3 is TGTGCCAGCAGTGTTCTGGGGGCCACTGAAGCTTTCTTT. Amino acid sequence: CASSVLGATEAFF.

The chain employs TRBV5-1 and TRBJ2-2; 8 bases line up with TRBD2. This CDR3 has 16 amino acids. The ends lost 2 bases at V and 3 bases at J; junction bases unmatched: 6. CDR1 SGHRS and CDR2 YFSETQ come from the germline V gene. The CDR3 protein is CASSFAGGADTGELFF. In nucleotides, the CDR3 is TGCGCCAGCAGCTTCGCGGGGGGCGCCGACACCGGGGAGCTGTTTTTT.

About this clone: One end of the junction varies from germline; a read error may be responsible. V usage is TRBV19 and J usage is TRBJ1-6; D is ambiguous. This CDR3 spans 18 amino acids. CDR1 is LNHDA and CDR2 is SQIVND in the germline V gene (reference sequence). The CDR3 DNA is TGTGCCAGTAGTCCCCGGGTCCTTACTTCCTCCAATAATTCACCCCTCCACTTT. Its protein product is CASSPRVLTSSNNSPLHF. Looking up the rest from reference TRBV19 and TRBJ1-6 gives the full variable domain: DGGITQSPKYLFRKEGQNVTLSCEQNLNHDAMYWYRQDPGQGLRLIYYSQIVNDFQKGDIAEGYSVSREKKESFPLTVTSAQKNPTAFYLCASSPRVLTSSNNSPLHFGNGTRLTVT.

The V gene is TRBV6-5, the J gene TRBJ2-2, with a tentative D call TRBD1 (6 bases). Trimming stripped 8 bases from V and 7 bases from J, with 17 bases between. Germline loops: CDR1 MNHEY, CDR2 SVGAGI. This CDR3 comprises 14 residues. CDR3 protein: CASLIYREDGELFF. The CDR3 bases are TGTGCCAGCCTTATTTACAGGGAAGACGGGGAGCTGTTTTTT.

This chain links TRBV7-6 with TRBJ2-7, with 15 bases aligning to TRBD2. Losses at the gene ends were 5 bases for V and 8 bases for J; bases not matched to a gene: 4. Germline-derived CDR1 and CDR2 are SGHVS and FNYEAQ. The CDR3 sequence is 14 residues long. The CDR3 reads CASSRTSGRVKQYF. DNA of the CDR3: TGTGCCAGCAGCCGGACTAGCGGGAGGGTTAAGCAGTACTTC.

The chain has TRBV7-2 and TRBJ1-1, with D possibly matching TRBD1 (6 bases). This CDR3 contains 14 residues. The germline V gene has CDR1 SGHTA and CDR2 FQGNSA. Deletions cut 0 bases from V and 7 bases from J, with 12 bases between. Here the CDR3 reads CASSLAQGVGEAFF. The CDR3 DNA follows: TGTGCCAGCAGCTTAGCACAGGGCGTGGGTGAAGCTTTCTTT. Full variable domain (rest looked up from reference TRBV7-2 and TRBJ1-1): GAGVSQSPSNKVTEKGKDVELRCDPISGHTALYWYRQSLGQGLEFLIYFQGNSAPDKSGLPSDRFSAERTGGSVSTLTIQRTQQEDSAVYLCASSLAQGVGEAFFGQGTRLTVV.

The chain combines TRBV3-1 (or the pseudogene TRBV3-2) with TRBJ1-1; a possible D gene is TRBD1 (5 bases). Germline assignment: CDR1 LGHDT and CDR2 YNNKEL (reference sequence). This CDR3 is 15 amino acids long. Deletions cut 1 base from V and 4 bases from J, with 13 bases between. CDR3 coding DNA: TGTGCCAGCAGCCAAGCGGGACTAAGGGGCACTGAAGCTTTCTTT. Its translation: CASSQAGLRGTEAFF.

The genes are TRBV9 and TRBJ1-2; D might be TRBD1 (6 bases). V dropped 4 bases and J dropped 8 bases, with 15 bases sitting between them. Germline CDR1 and CDR2: SGDLS and YYNGEE. CDR3 length: 13 amino acids. The CDR3 DNA sequence: TGTGCCAGCAGCTCTCCGGACAGCCTCGGCTACACCTTC. This encodes CASSSPDSLGYTF.

The CDR3 here is CASSSTNRGMEAFF. The DNA of the CDR3 is TGTGCCAGCAGCTCGACTAACAGGGGAATGGAAGCTTTCTTT. V and J are TRBV5-6 and TRBJ1-1; the match to TRBD1 covers 7 bases. Trimming took 3 bases from V and 8 from J; bases not matched to a gene: 10. CDR1 is SGHDT, CDR2 YYEEEE, per germline. The CDR3 contains 14 residues.

In this sample, this clone turned up once. The chain links TRBV11-3 to TRBJ1-2, with D uncertain. V lost 2 bases and J lost 10, with 11 bases in between. Germline V CDR1 and CDR2: SGHNT, YENEEA. There are 12 residues in the CDR3. CDR3 nucleotides: TGTGCCAGCAGCTTACTGCGGGGTGACTACACCTTC. Its protein is CASSLLRGDYTF. Filled out from reference TRBV11-3 and TRBJ1-2, the complete variable domain reads EAGVVQSPRYKIIEKKQPVAFWCNPISGHNTLYWYLQNLGQGPELLIRYENEEAVDDSQLPKDRFSAERLKGVDSTLKIQPAELGDSAVYLCASSLLRGDYTFGSGTRLTVV.